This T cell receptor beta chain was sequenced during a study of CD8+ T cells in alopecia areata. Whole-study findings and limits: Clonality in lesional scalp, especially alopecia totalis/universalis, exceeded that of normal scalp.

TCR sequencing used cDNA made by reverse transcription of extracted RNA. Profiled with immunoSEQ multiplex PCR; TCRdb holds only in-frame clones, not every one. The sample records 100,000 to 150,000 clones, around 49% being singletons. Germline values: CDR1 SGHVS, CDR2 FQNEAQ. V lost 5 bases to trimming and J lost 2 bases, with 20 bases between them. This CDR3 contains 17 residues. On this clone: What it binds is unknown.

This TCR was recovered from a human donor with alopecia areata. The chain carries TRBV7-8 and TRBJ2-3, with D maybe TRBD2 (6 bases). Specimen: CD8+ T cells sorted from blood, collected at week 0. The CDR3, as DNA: TGTGCCAGCAGCCCTAGCTTGAGGGGCGGGAACACAGATACGCAGTATTTT. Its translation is CASSPSLRGGNTDTQYF.